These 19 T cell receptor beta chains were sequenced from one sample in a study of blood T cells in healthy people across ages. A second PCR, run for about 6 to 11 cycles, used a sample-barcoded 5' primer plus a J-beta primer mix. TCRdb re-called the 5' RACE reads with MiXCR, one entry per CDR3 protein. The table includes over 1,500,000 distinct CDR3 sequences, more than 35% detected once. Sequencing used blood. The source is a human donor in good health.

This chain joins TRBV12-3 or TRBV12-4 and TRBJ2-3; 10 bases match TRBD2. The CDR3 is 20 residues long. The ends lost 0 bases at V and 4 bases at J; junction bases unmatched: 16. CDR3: CASSLALALAGGLSADTQYF. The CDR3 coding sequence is TGTGCCAGCAGTTTAGCCCTGGCATTAGCGGGAGGCCTGAGCGCAGATACGCAGTATTTT.

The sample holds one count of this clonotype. The CDR3 spells CASSPRLAGGSEQYF. CDR3 DNA sequence: TGTGCCAGCAGCCCCCGACTAGCGGGGGGGAGTGAGCAGTACTTC. The rearrangement links TRBV7-2 to TRBJ2-7; 14 nucleotides align to TRBD2. The CDR3 contains 15 residues. The junction had 7 bases not matched to a gene; V was cut back by 5 bases and J by 7 bases. Germline loops: CDR1 SGHTA, CDR2 FQGNSA.

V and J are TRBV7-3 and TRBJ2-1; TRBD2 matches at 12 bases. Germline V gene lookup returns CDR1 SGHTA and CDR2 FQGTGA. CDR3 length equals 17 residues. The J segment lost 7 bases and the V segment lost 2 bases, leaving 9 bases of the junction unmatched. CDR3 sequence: CASSLWLAGGPGNEQFF. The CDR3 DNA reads TGTGCCAGCAGCTTATGGCTAGCGGGAGGGCCGGGTAATGAGCAGTTCTTC.

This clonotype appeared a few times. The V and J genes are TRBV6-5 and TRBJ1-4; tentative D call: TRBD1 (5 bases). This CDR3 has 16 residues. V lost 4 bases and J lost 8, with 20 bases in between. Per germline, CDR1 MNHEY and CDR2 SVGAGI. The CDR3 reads CASSSTGDPSKEKLFF. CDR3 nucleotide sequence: TGTGCCAGCAGTTCCACAGGAGATCCCTCAAAGGAAAAACTGTTTTTT.

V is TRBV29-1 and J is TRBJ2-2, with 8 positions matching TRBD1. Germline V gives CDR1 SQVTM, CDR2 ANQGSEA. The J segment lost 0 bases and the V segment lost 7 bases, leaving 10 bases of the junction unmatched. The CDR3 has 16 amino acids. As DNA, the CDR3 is TGCAGCGCCGAACTGGGGGGACAGGCGAACACCGGGGAGCTGTTTTTT. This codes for CSAELGGQANTGELFF.

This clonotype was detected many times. The CDR3: CSARDWGQGDYEQYF. CDR3 sequence (DNA): TGCAGTGCTAGAGATTGGGGACAGGGGGACTACGAGCAGTACTTC. The V and J genes are TRBV20-1 and TRBJ2-7; 11 positions match TRBD1. The CDR3 has 15 amino acids. J gave up 3 bases and V 0 bases, and 4 bases lay outside the gene matches. Germline lookup yields CDR1 DFQATT and CDR2 SNEGSKA (reference sequence).

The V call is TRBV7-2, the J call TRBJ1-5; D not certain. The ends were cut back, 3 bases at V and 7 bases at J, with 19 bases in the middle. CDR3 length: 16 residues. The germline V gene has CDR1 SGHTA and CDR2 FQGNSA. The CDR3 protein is CASSLTGVPRAQPQHF. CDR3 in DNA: TGTGCCAGCAGCTTGACCGGGGTCCCAAGGGCCCAGCCCCAGCATTTT.

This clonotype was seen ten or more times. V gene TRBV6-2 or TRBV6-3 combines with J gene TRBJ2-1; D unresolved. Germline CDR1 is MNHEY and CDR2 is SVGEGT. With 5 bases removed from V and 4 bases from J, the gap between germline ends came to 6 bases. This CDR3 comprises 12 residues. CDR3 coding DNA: TGTGCCAGCAGTCGAACTTACAATGAGCAGTTCTTC. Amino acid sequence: CASSRTYNEQFF.

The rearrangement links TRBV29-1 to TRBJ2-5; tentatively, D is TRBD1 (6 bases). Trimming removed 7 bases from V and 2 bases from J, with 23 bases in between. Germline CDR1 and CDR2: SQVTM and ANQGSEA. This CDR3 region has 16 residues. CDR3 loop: CSGKPQGRNGQETQYF. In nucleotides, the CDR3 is TGCAGCGGCAAACCACAGGGAAGGAACGGGCAAGAGACCCAGTACTTC.

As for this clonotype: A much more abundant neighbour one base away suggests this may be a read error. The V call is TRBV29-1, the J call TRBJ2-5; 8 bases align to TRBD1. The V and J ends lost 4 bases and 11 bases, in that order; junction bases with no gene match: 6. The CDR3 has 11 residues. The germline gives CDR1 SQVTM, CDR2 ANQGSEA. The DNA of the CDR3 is TGCAGCGTTGGGGGGACAGGAGAGCAGTACTTC. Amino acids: CSVGGTGEQYF.

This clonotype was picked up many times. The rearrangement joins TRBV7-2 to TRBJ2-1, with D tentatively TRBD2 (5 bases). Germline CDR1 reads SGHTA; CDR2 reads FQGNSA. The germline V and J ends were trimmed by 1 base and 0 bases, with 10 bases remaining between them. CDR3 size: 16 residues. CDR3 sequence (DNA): TGTGCCAGCAGCTTAGATCCGGGGTCCTCCTACAATGAGCAGTTCTTC. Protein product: CASSLDPGSSYNEQFF.

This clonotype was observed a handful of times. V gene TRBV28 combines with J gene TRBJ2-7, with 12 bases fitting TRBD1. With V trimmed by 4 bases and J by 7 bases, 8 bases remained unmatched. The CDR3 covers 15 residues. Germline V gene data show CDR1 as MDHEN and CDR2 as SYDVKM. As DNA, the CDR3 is TGTGCCAGCAGTTCGGGACAGGGGGCGATGTGGGAGCAGTACTTC. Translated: CASSSGQGAMWEQYF.

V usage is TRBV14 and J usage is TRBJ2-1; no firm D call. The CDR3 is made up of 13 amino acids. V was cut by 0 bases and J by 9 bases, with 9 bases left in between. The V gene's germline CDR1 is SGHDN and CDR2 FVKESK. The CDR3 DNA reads TGTGCCAGCAGCCAAGATTCCCGGTTTGAGCAGTTCTTC. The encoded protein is CASSQDSRFEQFF. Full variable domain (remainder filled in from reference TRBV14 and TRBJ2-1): EAGVTQFPSHSVIEKGQTVTLRCDPISGHDNLYWYRRVMGKEIKFLLHFVKESKQDESGMPNNRFLAERTGGTYSTLKVQPAELEDSGVYFCASSQDSRFEQFFGPGTRLTVL.

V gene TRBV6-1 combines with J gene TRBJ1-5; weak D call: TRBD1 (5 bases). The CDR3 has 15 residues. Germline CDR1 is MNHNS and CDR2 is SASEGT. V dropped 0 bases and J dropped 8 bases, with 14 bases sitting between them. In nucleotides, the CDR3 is TGTGCCAGCAGTGAAGCAGGGACCCTTTTCGAGCCCCAGCATTTT. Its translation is CASSEAGTLFEPQHF.

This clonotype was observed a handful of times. This chain's CDR3 is CASSQSRAESSYEQYF. The CDR3 DNA reads TGTGCCAGCAGCCAATCGCGAGCGGAGAGCTCCTACGAGCAGTACTTC. The chain joins TRBV4-2 to TRBJ2-7, with D possibly TRBD2 on 5 matching bases. Germline CDR1 is LGHNA and CDR2 is YNFKEQ. This CDR3 comprises 16 residues. V lost 2 bases to trimming and J lost 0 bases, with 14 bases between them.

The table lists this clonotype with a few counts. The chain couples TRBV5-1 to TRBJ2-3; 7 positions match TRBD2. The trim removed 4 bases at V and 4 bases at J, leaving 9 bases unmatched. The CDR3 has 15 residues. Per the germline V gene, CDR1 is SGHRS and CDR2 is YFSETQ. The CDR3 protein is CASSPGLPLADTQYF. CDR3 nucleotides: TGCGCCAGCAGCCCGGGACTACCCCTCGCAGATACGCAGTATTTT.

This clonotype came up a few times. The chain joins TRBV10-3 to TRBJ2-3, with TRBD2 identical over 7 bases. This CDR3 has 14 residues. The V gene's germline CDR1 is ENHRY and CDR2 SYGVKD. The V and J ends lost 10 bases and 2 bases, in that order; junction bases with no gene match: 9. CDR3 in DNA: TGTGCCACGTTAATCGCGGGGGACACAGATACGCAGTATTTT. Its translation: CATLIAGDTDTQYF.

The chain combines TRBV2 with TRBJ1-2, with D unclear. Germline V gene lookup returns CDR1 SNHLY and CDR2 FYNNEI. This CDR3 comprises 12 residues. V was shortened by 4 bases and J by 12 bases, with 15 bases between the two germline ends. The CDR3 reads CASSVVGRLHTF. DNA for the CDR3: TGTGCCAGCAGTGTAGTCGGCCGACTTCACACCTTC.

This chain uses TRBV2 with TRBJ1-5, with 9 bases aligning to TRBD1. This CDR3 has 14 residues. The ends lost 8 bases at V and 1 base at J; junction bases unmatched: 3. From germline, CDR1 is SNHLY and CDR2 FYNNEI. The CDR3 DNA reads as TGTGCCAGCGGTGGACAGGGGAGCAATCAGCCCCAGCATTTT. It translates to CASGGQGSNQPQHF.